This passage covers 13 T cell receptor beta chains from one sample sequenced in a study of cytomegalovirus exposure and HLA in healthy donors. Produced via immunoSEQ multiplex PCR; TCRdb's table is partial and in-frame only. In the table there are roughly 98,000 clones, around 88% of which are singletons. Sequencing was done on a sample of PBMCs. The origin of the receptors is a woman aged 25 to 39 in good health and CMV-seronegative.

The chain carries TRBV5-6 and TRBJ1-2, with D unclear. The CDR3 extends over 13 amino acids. Germline-derived CDR1 and CDR2 are SGHDT and YYEEEE. The V end lost 1 base, the J end lost 8 bases, and 12 bases lay between the germline ends. The CDR3 is CASSLYGESGYTF. The CDR3 DNA reads TGTGCCAGCAGCTTGTACGGGGAGTCGGGCTACACCTTC.

J is TRBJ2-2 and V is TRBV6-6; D ambiguous. Trimming took 3 bases from V and 1 from J, leaving 9 bases between them. This CDR3 contains 15 residues. Germline values: CDR1 MNHNY, CDR2 SVGAGI (reference sequence). The CDR3 DNA follows: TGTGCCAGCAGTTATCGGTTCGGGAACACCGGGGAGCTGTTTTTT. It codes for CASSYRFGNTGELFF.

A note on this clone: At the DNA level, this CDR3 is encoded by other sequences in the same sample as well. The V gene is TRBV6-5, the J gene TRBJ1-6, with no clear D. The germline gives CDR1 MNHEY, CDR2 SVGAGI. The CDR3 has 14 residues. V was trimmed by 8 bases and J by 0 bases, leaving 8 bases between them. This chain's CDR3 is CASGRSSYNSPLHF. The CDR3 DNA reads TGTGCCAGCGGGAGGAGCTCCTATAATTCACCCCTCCACTTT.

There are a few counts of this clone. This sequence joins TRBV6-5 and TRBJ2-7; D not resolved. Germline-derived CDR1 and CDR2 are MNHEY and SVGAGI. V was trimmed by 6 bases and J by 1 base, leaving 10 bases between them. The CDR3 loop spans 13 amino acids. The CDR3 bases are TGTGCCAGCAGCCTCGAGCTATCCTACGAGCAGTACTTC. This codes for CASSLELSYEQYF.

This chain uses TRBV29-1 with TRBJ1-1; D is uncertain. The CDR3 has 11 residues. The germline V gene has CDR1 SQVTM and CDR2 ANQGSEA. V lost 4 bases, J lost 4 bases, and 7 bases lay in between. This chain's CDR3 is CSVGRATEAFF. As DNA, the CDR3 is TGCAGCGTTGGGCGGGCCACTGAAGCTTTCTTT.

This clone was recorded once. The chain combines TRBV11-2 with TRBJ2-1; D is undetermined. V lost 5 bases and J lost 8, with 10 bases in between. From germline, CDR1 is SGHAT and CDR2 FQNNGV. The length of the CDR3 is 12 residues. The chain's CDR3 is CASSLSRHEQFF. The DNA for the CDR3 is TGTGCCAGCAGCCTGTCGCGCCATGAGCAGTTCTTC.

The table lists this clone with a count of one. CDR3 sequence reads: CASSFEVMGTGGDGYTF. The CDR3 DNA reads TGTGCCAGCAGTTTTGAGGTCATGGGGACAGGGGGCGATGGCTACACCTTC. The chain couples TRBV28 to TRBJ1-2; 12 bases map to TRBD1. The length of the CDR3 is 17 residues. The junction had 11 bases not matched to a gene; V was cut back by 3 bases and J by 6 bases. Germline CDR1 is MDHEN and CDR2 is SYDVKM.

The CDR3 bases are TGTGCCAGCAGCTTTGGACTAGGTCTAAATGAGCAGTTCTTC. The encoded protein is CASSFGLGLNEQFF. The J gene is TRBJ2-1, the V gene TRBV7-3; 7 bases fit TRBD2. Germline loops: CDR1 SGHTA, CDR2 FQGTGA. The CDR3 sequence is 14 residues long. The junction had 6 bases not matched to a gene; V was cut back by 3 bases and J by 7 bases.

The chain is built from TRBV5-5 and TRBJ1-5; D call uncertain. Between the trimmed V and J ends, which lost 4 bases and 4 bases, there was a span of 18 bases. CDR1 SGHKS and CDR2 YYEKEE come from the germline V gene (reference sequence). This CDR3 has 16 amino acids. The CDR3 DNA sequence: TGTGCCAGCAGCCCAAGGGCCTTCACGGGGAATCAGCCCCAGCATTTT. Protein product: CASSPRAFTGNQPQHF.

The chain is built from TRBV7-3 and TRBJ2-7; D gene uncertain. V dropped 1 base and J dropped 5 bases, with 15 bases sitting between them. This CDR3 is 15 amino acids long. CDR1 is SGHTA, CDR2 FQGTGA, per germline. The CDR3 loop is CASSLILAALDEQYF. In DNA, the CDR3 is TGTGCCAGCAGCTTAATATTGGCCGCCCTGGACGAGCAGTACTTC. Full variable domain (remainder filled in from reference TRBV7-3 and TRBJ2-7): GAGVSQTPSNKVTEKGKYVELRCDPISGHTALYWYRQSLGQGPEFLIYFQGTGAADDSGLPNDRFFAVRPEGSVSTLKIQRTERGDSAVYLCASSLILAALDEQYFGPGTRLTVT.

V usage is TRBV5-1 and J usage is TRBJ1-4; D is ambiguous. V lost 7 bases, J lost 0 bases, and 16 bases lay in between. The CDR3 spans 16 residues. The germline CDR1 and CDR2 sequences are SGHRS and YFSETQ. CDR3 DNA sequence: TGCGCCAGCCACCAAGGTGGGAGTTCAACTAATGAAAAACTGTTTTTT. Its protein product is CASHQGGSSTNEKLFF.

The rearrangement joins TRBV27 to TRBJ2-5; no definite D call. This CDR3 spans 16 amino acids. CDR1 MNHEY and CDR2 SMNVEV come from the germline V gene (reference sequence). The ends were cut back, 3 bases at V and 1 base at J, with 15 bases in the middle. CDR3 coding DNA: TGTGCCAGCAGTTTTTGGGTAATACAGCCCCAAGAGACCCAGTACTTC. It yields the protein CASSFWVIQPQETQYF.

This chain uses TRBV10-3 with TRBJ2-3; 15 nucleotides line up with TRBD2. The CDR3 contains 19 residues. Germline CDR1 is ENHRY and CDR2 is SYGVKD. Trimming cost V 7 bases and J 1 base; bases outside gene matches: 12. CDR3 sequence reads: CAIKGTPGLAGGRTDTQYF. DNA of the CDR3: TGTGCCATCAAAGGAACTCCGGGACTAGCGGGAGGCCGCACAGATACGCAGTATTTT.